These 12 T cell receptor beta chains came from one sample sequenced in a study of T-cell reconstitution after alpha-beta-depleted transplantation in children. Library preparation (for TCRbeta) was performed with unique molecular identifiers. TCRdb re-called the PCR reads through MiXCR, storing one row per CDR3 protein. This sample has about 58,000 distinct CDR3 sequences, with less than 55% found just once. This material consisted of PBMCs, mostly from graft donor cells, taken 360 days after TCRalphabeta/CD19-depleted stem cell transplant. All receptors come from a male patient aged 10-17 years who had a stem cell transplant for acute lymphoblastic leukemia, so the T cells may come from the graft donor.

The rearrangement uses TRBV18 and TRBJ1-1; tentative D call: TRBD1 (5 bases). This CDR3 region has 14 residues. V was clipped by 5 bases and J by 2 bases, with 12 bases between them. Germline CDR1 KGHSH, CDR2 LQKENI. This CDR3 is CASSSGIFNTEAFF. The CDR3 region has the DNA TGTGCCAGCTCATCAGGGATTTTCAACACTGAAGCTTTCTTT.

The chain employs TRBV5-1 and TRBJ2-7; D tentatively reads TRBD1 or TRBD2 (5 bases each). Germline V gene sequence: CDR1 SGHRS, CDR2 YFSETQ. The ends were cut back, 4 bases at V and 1 base at J, with 12 bases in the middle. The CDR3 has 14 amino acids. CDR3 bases: TGCGCCAGCAGCCCAACTTGGGGGTCCTACGAGCAGTACTTC. Translated, it gives CASSPTWGSYEQYF.

This clonotype has a handful of counts. V and J are TRBV6-1 and TRBJ2-5; the D gene is possibly TRBD1 (6 bases). V dropped 6 bases and J dropped 3 bases, with 14 bases sitting between them. Germline CDR1 MNHNS, CDR2 SASEGT. The CDR3 length is 14 residues. The CDR3 loop reads CASREQGREETQYF. For the CDR3, the DNA is TGTGCCAGCAGGGAACAGGGACGGGAAGAGACCCAGTACTTC.

The rearrangement links TRBV12-3 or TRBV12-4 to TRBJ2-2; tentatively, D is TRBD2 (5 bases). The CDR3 loop spans 13 amino acids. The germline V and J ends were trimmed by 5 bases and 5 bases, with 9 bases remaining between them. CDR3 sequence reads: CASSARGTGELFF. The CDR3 DNA reads as TGTGCCAGCAGTGCTCGAGGGACCGGGGAGCTGTTTTTT.

This clonotype has more than one count but fewer than ten. CDR3 sequence: CASSQDLAGGHGGELFF. In DNA form, the CDR3 reads TGCGCCAGCAGCCAAGATCTAGCGGGGGGCCACGGCGGGGAGCTGTTTTTT. The chain couples TRBV4-3 to TRBJ2-2; 11 positions match TRBD2. The CDR3 runs 17 residues. V was pared by 0 bases and J by 7 bases, with 7 bases of the junction left unmatched. CDR1 is LGHNA, CDR2 YSLEER, per germline.

The chain joins TRBV29-1 to TRBJ2-2; D may be TRBD1 (6 bases). CDR1 is SQVTM, CDR2 ANQGSEA, per germline. The CDR3 sequence is 15 residues long. V gave up 5 bases and J gave up 2 bases, with 15 bases separating them. CDR3 nucleotide sequence: TGCAGCGTTCTACTGACAGGAGCCAACACCGGGGAGCTGTTTTTT. Translating it yields CSVLLTGANTGELFF.

The J gene is TRBJ2-3, the V gene TRBV28; 10 bases are a match to TRBD2. Germline CDR1 and CDR2: MDHEN and SYDVKM. J gave up 1 base and V 5 bases, and 3 bases lay outside the gene matches. CDR3 length: 15 amino acids. The CDR3 nucleotides are TGTGCCAGCAGTCTAGCGGGGGAGGGCACAGATACGCAGTATTTT. It encodes CASSLAGEGTDTQYF.

The chain combines TRBV20-1 with TRBJ2-5; TRBD2 matches 11 bases. After removal of 5 bases from V and 4 bases from J, the junction contained 9 bases not matched to a gene. Germline CDR1 reads DFQATT; CDR2 reads SNEGSKA (reference sequence). There are 15 residues in the CDR3. CDR3 in amino acids: CSAAVAGGPGETQYF. The CDR3 coding sequence is TGCAGTGCTGCTGTAGCGGGAGGGCCGGGAGAGACCCAGTACTTC.

This clonotype was observed at least ten times. The CDR3 region is CASSGTSGGPQETQYF. The CDR3 bases are TGCGCCAGCAGCGGGACTAGCGGGGGCCCCCAAGAGACCCAGTACTTC. This chain links TRBV5-1 with TRBJ2-5; 14 nucleotides match TRBD2. V shed 4 bases and J 1 base; nucleotides not matched to a gene: 3. Per the germline V gene, CDR1 is SGHRS and CDR2 is YFSETQ. The CDR3 has 16 amino acids.

This clonotype was picked up a small number of times. The chain combines TRBV6-2 or TRBV6-3 with TRBJ2-3, with D possibly TRBD1 on 6 matching bases. V dropped 7 bases and J dropped 5 bases, with 16 bases sitting between them. The CDR3 runs to 14 residues. In germline, CDR1 is MNHEY, CDR2 SVGEGT. The DNA for the CDR3 is TGTGCCAGCACCTCGACAGGCCTTCGAGATACGCAGTATTTT. Translated, it gives CASTSTGLRDTQYF.

This chain links TRBV12-3 or TRBV12-4 with TRBJ2-1; D not certain. Trimming took off 1 base at V and 3 bases at J, with 7 bases between the two ends. CDR3 length: 14 amino acids. In DNA form, the CDR3 reads TGTGCCAGCAGTTTAGTTCCTAACTACAATGAGCAGTTCTTC. It translates to CASSLVPNYNEQFF.

The V gene is TRBV29-1, the J gene TRBJ2-1, with 10 bases that match TRBD2. V was pared by 4 bases and J by 4 bases, with 4 bases of the junction left unmatched. This CDR3 region has 14 residues. The germline V gene encodes CDR1 SQVTM and CDR2 ANQGSEA. CDR3 protein: CSVARTSGYNEQFF. The DNA of the CDR3 is TGCAGCGTTGCTAGGACTAGCGGTTACAATGAGCAGTTCTTC.